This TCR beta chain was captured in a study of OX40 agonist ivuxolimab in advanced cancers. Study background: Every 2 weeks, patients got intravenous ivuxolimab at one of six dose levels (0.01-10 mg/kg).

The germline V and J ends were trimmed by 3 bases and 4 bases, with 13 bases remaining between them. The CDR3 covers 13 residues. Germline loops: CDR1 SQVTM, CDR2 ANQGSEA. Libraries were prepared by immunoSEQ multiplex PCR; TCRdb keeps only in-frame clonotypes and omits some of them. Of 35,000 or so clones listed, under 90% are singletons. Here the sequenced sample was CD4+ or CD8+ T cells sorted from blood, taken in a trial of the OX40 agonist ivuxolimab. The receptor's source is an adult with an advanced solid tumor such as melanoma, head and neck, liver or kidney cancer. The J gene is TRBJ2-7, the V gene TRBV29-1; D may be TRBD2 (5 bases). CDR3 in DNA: TGCAGCGTTGAGAGCGGTTCCCTTTACGAGCAGTACTTC. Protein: CSVESGSLYEQYF.